A selection of T cell receptor beta chains follows, all from one sample in a study of blood T cell repertoires in COVID-19. The data were produced by immunoSEQ multiplex PCR, yet TCRdb's version contains in-frame clones alone and is incomplete. The table shows 63,000 or so clones, with roughly four fifths occurring only once. The sample taken for sequencing was peripheral blood. The receptors derive from a human donor in a cohort sampled during active COVID-19. The CDR3 runs from the conserved cysteine through the conserved F or W. The D gene is left open where the match is weak. Size values are once, few and many counts, or a class for expanded clones, and some rows have none.

V gene	D gene	clone size	J gene	CDR3 protein	CDR3 DNA
TRBV28	TRBD1	-	TRBJ2-7	CASSSPSPTGGLYEQYF	TGTGCCAGCAGTTCCCCCTCACCGACAGGGGGACTCTACGAGCAGTACTTC
TRBV6-1	TRBD1	-	TRBJ2-3	CASSDGQDLVVVADTQYF	TGTGCCAGCAGTGATGGACAGGACCTAGTAGTGGTCGCAGATACGCAGTATTTT
TRBV19	TRBD1	-	TRBJ1-1	CASSTGTGYTEAFF	TGTGCCAGTAGTACGGGGACAGGGTACACTGAAGCTTTCTTT
TRBV9	-	-	TRBJ2-6	CASSVEGQGSSGANVLTF	TGTGCCAGCAGCGTAGAGGGGCAGGGCAGCTCTGGGGCCAACGTCCTGACTTTC
TRBV6-5	TRBD2	-	TRBJ2-7	CASSSITTSVYEQYF	TGTGCCAGCAGTTCAATAACTACTAGCGTTTACGAGCAGTACTTC
TRBV9	-	-	TRBJ2-3	CASSVVWGEPTDTQYF	TGTGCCAGCAGCGTAGTGTGGGGGGAGCCCACAGATACGCAGTATTTT
TRBV6-2/TRBV6-3	TRBD2	-	TRBJ2-7	CASSRIPGLAAYEQYF	TGTGCCAGCAGCCGAATTCCGGGACTAGCGGCCTACGAGCAGTACTTC
TRBV5-1	-	-	TRBJ2-7	CASSSPPLLARSSYEQYF	TGCGCCAGCAGCTCCCCACCGTTGCTAGCGAGGAGCTCCTACGAGCAGTACTTC
TRBV9	TRBD2	few	TRBJ2-7	CASSVSSGPYEQYF	TGTGCCAGCAGCGTGAGTAGCGGGCCCTACGAGCAGTACTTC
TRBV7-6	-	few	TRBJ1-5	CASSLFIGSNQPQHF	TGTGCCAGCAGCTTATTTATCGGTAGCAATCAGCCCCAGCATTTT
TRBV29-1	TRBD1	-	TRBJ1-1	CSVESPVQGAATEAFF	TGCAGCGTTGAATCCCCCGTACAGGGGGCTGCCACTGAAGCTTTCTTT
TRBV6-5	-	-	TRBJ2-5	CASTSHSGIETQYF	TGTGCCAGCACCTCGCATTCGGGGATAGAGACCCAGTACTTC
TRBV11-2	TRBD1	-	TRBJ1-2	CASSATTGGNAGYTF	TGTGCCAGCAGCGCAACAACAGGGGGTAATGCTGGCTACACCTTC
TRBV20-1	-	-	TRBJ1-1	CSARFGIEAFF	TGCAGTGCTAGGTTTGGCATTGAAGCTTTCTTT
TRBV14	TRBD2	-	TRBJ2-3	CASSQVAGGLYF	TGTGCCAGCAGCCAAGTAGCGGGAGGGCTGTATTTT
TRBV13	TRBD1	-	TRBJ1-2	CASSSAQGAEGYTF	TGTGCCAGCAGCTCAGCGCAGGGGGCTGAGGGCTACACCTTC
TRBV6-2/TRBV6-3	-	-	TRBJ1-5	CASSLGQYPQHF	TGTGCCAGCAGTTTGGGCCAGTATCCCCAGCATTTT
TRBV15	-	-	TRBJ1-2	CATSRDKGIYGYTF	TGTGCCACCAGCAGAGATAAGGGGATCTATGGCTACACCTTC
TRBV29-1	-	few	TRBJ1-1	CSVTGNGNTEAFF	TGCAGCGTAACAGGGAACGGAAACACTGAAGCTTTCTTT
TRBV5-1	TRBD1	-	TRBJ1-6	CASSWTGEIYNSPLHF	TGCGCCAGCAGCTGGACAGGGGAAATATATAATTCACCCCTCCACTTT
TRBV3-1/TRBV3-2	TRBD1	-	TRBJ1-2	CASSHLGQGEVGYTF	TGTGCCAGCAGCCATCTCGGACAGGGGGAGGTTGGCTACACCTTC
TRBV6-4	-	-	TRBJ2-7	CASSDSKAGPLYEQYF	TGTGCCAGCAGTGACTCGAAGGCAGGGCCCCTCTACGAGCAGTACTTC
TRBV5-4	TRBD1	-	TRBJ2-7	CASSSGTGSYEQYF	TGTGCCAGCAGCTCCGGGACAGGGAGTTACGAGCAGTACTTC
TRBV7-9	-	few	TRBJ2-7	CASSPWDNAYEQYF	TGTGCCAGCAGCCCCTGGGACAATGCCTACGAGCAGTACTTC
TRBV18	TRBD1	-	TRBJ1-2	CASSLLQGDNYGYTF	TGTGCCAGCTCCCTATTACAGGGGGACAACTATGGCTACACCTTC
TRBV11-2	-	-	TRBJ2-7	CASTRGYSSYEQYF	TGTGCCAGCACCAGGGGTTATAGCTCCTACGAGCAGTACTTC
TRBV7-2	-	-	TRBJ2-5	CASSLADKGGPTKETQYF	TGTGCCAGCAGCTTAGCAGATAAGGGGGGGCCAACAAAGGAGACCCAGTACTTC
TRBV25-1	-	-	TRBJ1-3	CASRGPLDGNTIYF	TGTGCCAGCCGCGGCCCCCTTGATGGAAACACCATATATTTT
TRBV11-2	-	-	TRBJ2-1	CASSLGQLGGNEQFF	TGTGCCAGCAGCTTAGGGCAACTAGGCGGGAATGAGCAGTTCTTC
TRBV19	-	-	TRBJ1-1	CASKLGGGNTEAFF	TGTGCCAGTAAATTGGGTGGGGGCAACACTGAAGCTTTCTTT